A few counts support the clone carrying this T cell receptor (beta chain). A read error is possible here, since a much larger clone lies one base away. Total RNA and DNA came together from roughly 20-30 mg of bulk tissue without cell sorting. Germline V gene lookup returns CDR1 MNHNS and CDR2 SASEGT. The CDR3 extends over 13 amino acids. These data come from a study of tumor-infiltrating lymphocytes in primary liver carcinoma. Starting material of 500 to 600 ng total RNA yielded TCR beta cDNA via a constant-region primer. What produced the TCR beta libraries was three nested multiplex PCR rounds using slightly modified ARM-PCR. PCR rounds one and two used TRBV1-TRBV30 forward primers with a C-beta reverse primer for around 9 cycles each. MiXCR, run by TCRdb on the multiplex PCR reads, gives a single entry per CDR3 protein. The table shows approximately 88,000 distinct CDR3 sequences, with 68% occurring only once.

The source of this sequence is a man between 35 and 55 years old with primary liver carcinoma and hepatitis B virus infection. The specimen sequenced was tumor-adjacent normal liver tissue. This sequence joins TRBV6-1 and TRBJ2-2; no firm D call. The CDR3 loop is CARSASNTGELFF. The CDR3 DNA follows: TGTGCCAGAAGTGCGTCGAACACCGGGGAGCTGTTTTTT.